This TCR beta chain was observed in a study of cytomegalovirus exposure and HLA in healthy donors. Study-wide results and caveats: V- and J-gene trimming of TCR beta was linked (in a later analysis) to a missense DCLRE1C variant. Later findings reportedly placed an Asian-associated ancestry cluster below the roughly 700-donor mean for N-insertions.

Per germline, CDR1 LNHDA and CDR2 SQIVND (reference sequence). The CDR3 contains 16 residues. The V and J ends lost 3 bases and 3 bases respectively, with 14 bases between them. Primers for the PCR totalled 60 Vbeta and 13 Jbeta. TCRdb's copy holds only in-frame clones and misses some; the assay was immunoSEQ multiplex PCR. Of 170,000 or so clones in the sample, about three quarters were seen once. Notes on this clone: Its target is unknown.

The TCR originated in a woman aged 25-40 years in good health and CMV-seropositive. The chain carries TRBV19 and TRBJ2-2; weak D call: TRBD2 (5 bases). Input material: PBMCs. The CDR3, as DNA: TGTGCCAGTAGTATCGACGGGGATTTGGACACCGGGGAGCTGTTTTTT. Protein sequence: CASSIDGDLDTGELFF.